The 24 T cell receptor beta chains below all came from one sample that was sequenced in a study of cytomegalovirus exposure and HLA in healthy donors. A multiplex PCR was run with 60 Vbeta primers and 13 Jbeta primers. The data were produced by immunoSEQ multiplex PCR, yet TCRdb's version contains in-frame clones alone and is incomplete. The table shows under 150,000 clones, with about 78% occurring only once. Sequences were obtained from PBMCs. These receptors all come from a human donor in good health.

The rearrangement uses TRBV5-1 and TRBJ2-1, with 7 bases aligning to TRBD2. The trim removed 0 bases at V and 8 bases at J, leaving 11 bases unmatched. The CDR3 covers 16 residues. Germline values: CDR1 SGHRS, CDR2 YFSETQ. This CDR3 reads CASSLDEAEGRDEQFF. In nucleotides, the CDR3 is TGCGCCAGCAGCTTGGACGAGGCCGAGGGGAGGGATGAGCAGTTCTTC.

This clone was counted a few times. CDR3 protein: CASSFGTVQTQYF. DNA of the CDR3: TGTGCCAGCAGTTTCGGGACAGTTCAGACCCAGTACTTC. This chain uses TRBV27 with TRBJ2-5, with TRBD1 matching over 7 bases. Germline-derived CDR1 and CDR2 are MNHEY and SMNVEV (reference sequence). The CDR3 is 13 residues long. V was pared by 3 bases and J by 6 bases, with 4 bases of the junction left unmatched.

The genes are TRBV5-1 and TRBJ2-1, with 8 positions matching TRBD2. V lost 0 bases, J lost 2 bases, and 4 bases stayed unmatched. CDR1 is SGHRS and CDR2 is YFSETQ in the germline V gene. The CDR3 spans 16 residues. CDR3 bases: TGCGCCAGCAGCTTGGGGGCCGGGGGGGCCTACAATGAGCAGTTCTTC. The encoded protein is CASSLGAGGAYNEQFF.

This chain links TRBV7-3 with TRBJ1-1; 8 positions match TRBD1. V dropped 5 bases and J dropped 6; count of bases not matched to a gene: 5. Germline V gene sequence: CDR1 SGHTA, CDR2 FQGTGA. CDR3 length: 13 residues. The CDR3 DNA reads TGTGCCAGCAGCCCAGGGGGCCGAGCTGAAGCTTTCTTT. It is translated as CASSPGGRAEAFF. The whole variable domain, remainder taken from reference TRBV7-3 and TRBJ1-1, is GAGVSQTPSNKVTEKGKYVELRCDPISGHTALYWYRQSLGQGPEFLIYFQGTGAADDSGLPNDRFFAVRPEGSVSTLKIQRTERGDSAVYLCASSPGGRAEAFFGQGTRLTVV.

The V gene is TRBV9, the J gene TRBJ2-7, with 8 bases lining up with TRBD1. This CDR3 has 14 residues. V lost 3 bases, J lost 5 bases, and 7 bases stayed unmatched. CDR1 and CDR2 (germline): SGDLS, YYNGEE. CDR3 coding DNA: TGTGCCAGCAGCGGTGCAGGGGGCAGAAACGAGCAGTACTTC. Its protein product is CASSGAGGRNEQYF.

The rearrangement links TRBV5-1 to TRBJ2-7; 9 bases line up with TRBD1. The CDR3 contains 14 residues. V gave up 3 bases and J gave up 3 bases; unmatched junction bases: 4. The germline V gene encodes CDR1 SGHRS and CDR2 YFSETQ. CDR3 DNA sequence: TGCGCCAGCAGCTCCGGACAGGGGAGCTACGAGCAGTACTTC. Protein sequence: CASSSGQGSYEQYF.

For the CDR3, the DNA is TGTGCCAGCGCCCTCACCTACTCTGGAAACACCATATATTTT. Its translation is CASALTYSGNTIYF. The chain links TRBV18 to TRBJ1-3; D is unresolved. Germline V gene data show CDR1 as KGHSH and CDR2 as LQKENI. V gave up 8 bases and J gave up 0 bases, with 11 bases separating them. This CDR3 contains 14 residues.

The chain uses TRBV5-1 and TRBJ2-7; 9 nucleotides agree with TRBD2. Germline V CDR1 and CDR2: SGHRS, YFSETQ. Trimming cost V 2 bases and J 5 bases; bases outside gene matches: 5. This CDR3 is built from 14 residues. The CDR3 is CASSFRTSAHEQYF. CDR3 DNA: TGCGCCAGCAGCTTCCGGACTAGCGCCCACGAGCAGTACTTC. The variable domain in full, completed from reference TRBV5-1 and TRBJ2-7, reads KAGVTQTPRYLIKTRGQQVTLSCSPISGHRSVSWYQQTPGQGLQFLFEYFSETQRNKGNFPGRFSGRQFSNSRSEMNVSTLELGDSALYLCASSFRTSAHEQYFGPGTRLTVT.

CDR3: CASSLLSGSFNGNTIYF. CDR3 in DNA: TGTGCCAGCAGCCTACTAAGCGGCTCTTTTAATGGAAACACCATATATTTT. The V and J genes are TRBV7-8 and TRBJ1-3; D unresolved. From germline, CDR1 is SGHVS and CDR2 FQNEAQ. The CDR3 is made up of 17 amino acids. The V end lost 5 bases, the J end lost 3 bases, and 20 bases lay between the germline ends.

This clone is a singleton in its sample. The chain employs TRBV19 and TRBJ2-5, with 7 nucleotides matching TRBD1. Per the germline V gene, CDR1 is LNHDA and CDR2 is SQIVND (reference sequence). The CDR3 is 14 residues long. The ends lost 5 bases at V and 2 bases at J; junction bases unmatched: 5. In DNA, the CDR3 is TGTGCCAGTAGTGTGACAGGGAGACAAGAGACCCAGTACTTC. Amino acid sequence: CASSVTGRQETQYF.

The V and J genes are TRBV5-6 and TRBJ2-2; 7 bases agree with TRBD2. The junction had 7 bases not matched to a gene; V was cut back by 4 bases and J by 1 base. The CDR3 runs to 16 residues. Germline loops: CDR1 SGHDT, CDR2 YYEEEE. The CDR3 spells CASSHLGGVNTGELFF. CDR3 nucleotide sequence: TGTGCCAGCAGCCACCTTGGGGGGGTGAACACCGGGGAGCTGTTTTTT. Full variable domain (remainder filled in from reference TRBV5-6 and TRBJ2-2): DAGVTQSPTHLIKTRGQQVTLRCSPKSGHDTVSWYQQALGQGPQFIFQYYEEEERQRGNFPDRFSGHQFPNYSSELNVNALLLGDSALYLCASSHLGGVNTGELFFGEGSRLTVL.

The chain uses TRBV10-1 and TRBJ2-5; weak D call: TRBD1 (6 bases). V lost 6 bases to trimming and J lost 3 bases, with 23 bases between them. Germline V gives CDR1 WNHNN, CDR2 SYGVQD (reference sequence). The CDR3 sequence is 17 residues long. The CDR3 DNA is TGCGCCAGCAGGGTACAGGGAAGGGCCCTATCCGAAGAGACCCAGTACTTC. The encoded protein is CASRVQGRALSEETQYF.

The V gene is TRBV29-1, the J gene TRBJ1-3; D unclear. The V and J ends lost 4 bases and 0 bases respectively, with 13 bases between them. CDR1 is SQVTM and CDR2 is ANQGSEA in the germline V gene. The CDR3 runs 15 residues. The CDR3 sequence is CSVVGQRTSGNTIYF. CDR3 nucleotides: TGCAGCGTTGTTGGCCAACGCACCTCTGGAAACACCATATATTTT.

The chain is built from TRBV25-1 and TRBJ2-5, with 9 bases matching TRBD1. CDR1 and CDR2 from the germline V gene are MGHDK and SYGVNS. The CDR3 loop spans 16 amino acids. V lost 3 bases, J lost 5 bases, and 10 bases stayed unmatched. The CDR3, as DNA: TGTGCCAGCAGTGACCCAGCGGGACAGGGTGATGAGACCCAGTACTTC. Amino acids: CASSDPAGQGDETQYF.

The chain recombines TRBV9 with TRBJ1-6; D not certain. CDR3 length: 14 residues. V lost 2 bases and J lost 8, with 11 bases in between. The germline V gene encodes CDR1 SGDLS and CDR2 YYNGEE. In DNA, the CDR3 is TGTGCCAGCAGCGTCGCGGCTACTGATTCACCCCTCCACTTT. This sequence encodes CASSVAATDSPLHF.

CDR3 sequence reads: CASSPGGNRGELFF. The CDR3, as DNA: TGTGCCAGCTCCCCGGGCGGGAATCGCGGGGAGCTGTTTTTT. The chain couples TRBV28 to TRBJ2-2; TRBD2 is a possible D gene (6 bases). Trimming pared 8 bases from V and 7 bases from J, leaving 17 bases between. Germline values: CDR1 MDHEN, CDR2 SYDVKM. The length of the CDR3 is 14 residues.

This clone was picked up a small number of times. V is TRBV18 and J is TRBJ2-7; 8 bases are shared with TRBD1. Trimming took 5 bases from V and 5 from J; bases not matched to a gene: 11. This CDR3 comprises 15 residues. The V gene's germline CDR1 is KGHSH and CDR2 LQKENI. The CDR3 spells CASSAKTGEVNEQYF. The CDR3 nucleotides read TGTGCCAGCTCAGCAAAGACAGGGGAAGTGAACGAGCAGTACTTC.

A word on this clone: The sample has other DNA sequences that encode this CDR3 too. This chain links TRBV5-6 with TRBJ1-1, with 9 bases aligning to TRBD1. CDR1 is SGHDT and CDR2 is YYEEEE in the germline V gene. This CDR3 spans 15 amino acids. The V and J ends lost 4 bases and 3 bases, in that order; junction bases with no gene match: 7. This CDR3 reads CASSAGQGGYTEAFF. CDR3 nucleotide sequence: TGTGCCAGCAGCGCGGGACAGGGAGGGTACACTGAAGCTTTCTTT.

For the CDR3, the DNA is TGTGCCAGCAGCCCCAATCTCGGGAGGGGCGAGCAGTACTTC. Translating it yields CASSPNLGRGEQYF. The chain employs TRBV7-8 and TRBJ2-7, with TRBD2 matching over 8 bases. CDR3 length: 14 amino acids. Germline V gives CDR1 SGHVS, CDR2 FQNEAQ. J was trimmed by 6 bases and V by 5 bases; bases with no gene match: 9.

This clone has just a few counts. V usage is TRBV10-1 and J usage is TRBJ2-7; tentative D call: TRBD2 (6 bases). Trimming stripped 4 bases from V and 1 base from J, with 11 bases between. CDR3 length equals 14 residues. Germline V lookup: CDR1 WNHNN, CDR2 SYGVQD (reference sequence). The CDR3 DNA reads as TGCGCCAGCAGTGTTGAGGGGACTTCCTACGAGCAGTACTTC. This encodes CASSVEGTSYEQYF.

This chain connects TRBV2 to TRBJ2-7; 10 positions agree with TRBD2. The J segment lost 0 bases and the V segment lost 8 bases, leaving 13 bases of the junction unmatched. The CDR3 contains 17 residues. CDR1 is SNHLY, CDR2 FYNNEI, per germline. The CDR3 region is CASLKREEREGSYEQYF. In DNA, the CDR3 is TGTGCCAGCCTGAAAAGGGAGGAGCGGGAGGGCTCCTACGAGCAGTACTTC.

The sample holds a few counts of this clone. The chain is built from TRBV7-9 and TRBJ2-5; TRBD1 is a possible D gene (6 bases). Germline V gives CDR1 SEHNR, CDR2 FQNEAQ (reference sequence). This CDR3 has 16 residues. Trimming cost V 1 base and J 2 bases, with 14 bases left between them. In DNA form, the CDR3 reads TGTGCCAGCAGCTTAGGTTCCGGGACACAACAAGAGACCCAGTACTTC. Its protein is CASSLGSGTQQETQYF.

The rearrangement links TRBV7-3 to TRBJ2-7, with TRBD1 matching 7 bases. J was trimmed by 2 bases and V by 6 bases; bases with no gene match: 7. CDR3 length: 14 residues. Germline V gives CDR1 SGHTA, CDR2 FQGTGA. This CDR3 reads CASRLPTGPYEQYF. The CDR3 DNA reads as TGTGCCAGCAGGCTCCCGACAGGGCCCTACGAGCAGTACTTC.

V usage is TRBV30 and J usage is TRBJ1-2, with a weak D call TRBD1 (6 bases). The germline V gene has CDR1 GTSNPN and CDR2 SVGIG (reference sequence). CDR3 length: 12 amino acids. V lost 3 bases to trimming and J lost 4 bases, with 9 bases between them. The CDR3 sequence: CAWSEGVYGYTF. CDR3 nucleotides: TGTGCCTGGAGCGAGGGGGTCTATGGCTACACCTTC.